This T cell receptor beta chain was identified in a study of shared clonotypes between healthy human individuals. Study-level information: Researchers drew samples from a couple of women and three men aged 18 to 49.

The CDR3 length is 15 residues. V shed 4 bases and J shed 0 bases, with 9 bases lying between them. Per the germline V gene, CDR1 is MGHDK and CDR2 is SYGVNS. Execution of the assay was at deep level. Sequenced by immunoSEQ multiplex PCR; TCRdb stores in-frame clones only, minus some. The sample lists some 790,000 clones; over 60% were seen once. This TCR was sampled from a woman aged 25 to 39 in good health. Sequenced sample: memory CD4+ T cells sorted from blood. Subset reported: CD45RA-negative fraction. The V call is TRBV25-1, the J call TRBJ1-4; maybe TRBD1 (5 bases). CDR3 nucleotides: TGTGCCAGCAGTGGCGGGGGGGCAACTAATGAAAAACTGTTTTTT. The encoded protein is CASSGGGATNEKLFF.